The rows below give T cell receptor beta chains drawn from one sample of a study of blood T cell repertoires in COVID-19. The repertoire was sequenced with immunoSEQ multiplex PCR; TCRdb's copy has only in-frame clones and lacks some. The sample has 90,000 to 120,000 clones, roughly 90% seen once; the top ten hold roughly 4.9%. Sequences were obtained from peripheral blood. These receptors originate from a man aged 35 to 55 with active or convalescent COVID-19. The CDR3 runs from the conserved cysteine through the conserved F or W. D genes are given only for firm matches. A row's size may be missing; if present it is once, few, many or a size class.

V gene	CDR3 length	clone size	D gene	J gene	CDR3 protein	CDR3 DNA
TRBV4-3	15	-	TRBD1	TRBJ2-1	CASSQNPGQYNEQFF	TGCGCCAGCAGCCAGAATCCGGGACAGTACAATGAGCAGTTCTTC
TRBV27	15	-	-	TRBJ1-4	CASSLVSGGGEKLFF	TGTGCCAGCAGTTTAGTATCTGGGGGGGGTGAAAAACTGTTTTTT
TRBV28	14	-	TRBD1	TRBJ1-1	CASRSGQTISEAFF	TGTGCCAGCAGGTCGGGACAGACAATAAGTGAAGCTTTCTTT
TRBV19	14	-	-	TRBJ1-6	CASSRTFHNSPLHF	TGTGCCAGTAGTCGGACATTTCATAATTCACCCCTCCACTTT
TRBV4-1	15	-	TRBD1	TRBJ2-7	CASSQEDREGYEQYF	TGCGCCAGCAGCCAAGAGGACAGGGAAGGCTACGAGCAGTACTTC
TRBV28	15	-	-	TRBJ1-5	CASSLGPGVNQPQHF	TGTGCCAGCAGTTTAGGTCCGGGGGTCAATCAGCCCCAGCATTTT
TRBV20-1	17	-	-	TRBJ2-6	CSASTVQGKTGANVLTF	TGCAGTGCTAGTACGGTACAGGGAAAAACTGGGGCCAACGTCCTGACTTTC
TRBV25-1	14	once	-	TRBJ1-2	CASSGRPGAYGYTF	TGTGCCAGCAGTGGCCGACCTGGAGCTTATGGCTACACCTTC
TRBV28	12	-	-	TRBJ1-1	CASSFRNTEAFF	TGTGCCAGCAGTTTTCGGAACACTGAAGCTTTCTTT
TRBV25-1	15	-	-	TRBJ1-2	CASSESVILNYGYTF	TGTGCCAGCAGTGAATCGGTCATCCTTAACTATGGCTACACCTTC
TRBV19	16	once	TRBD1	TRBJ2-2	CASRRTGDPNTGELFF	TGTGCCAGTAGGCGGACAGGGGACCCGAACACCGGGGAGCTGTTTTTT
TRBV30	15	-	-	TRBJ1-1	CAWSTRPNRDTEAFF	TGTGCCTGGAGTACCCGTCCTAACCGGGACACTGAAGCTTTCTTT
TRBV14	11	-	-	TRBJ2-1	CASSQVGGQFF	TGTGCCAGCAGCCAAGTGGGGGGGCAGTTCTTC
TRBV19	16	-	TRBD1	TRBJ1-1	CASSKGTGVGDTEAFF	TGTGCCAGTAGTAAGGGGACAGGGGTGGGCGACACTGAAGCTTTCTTT
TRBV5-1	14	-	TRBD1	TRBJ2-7	CASSLRPDRDEQYF	TGCGCCAGCAGCTTGCGGCCTGACAGGGACGAGCAGTACTTC
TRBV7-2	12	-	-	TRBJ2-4	CASSLELNIQYF	TGTGCCAGCAGCCTAGAGCTAAACATTCAGTACTTC
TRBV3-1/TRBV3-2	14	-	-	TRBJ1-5	CASSQTFRGQPQHF	TGTGCCAGCAGCCAGACGTTTAGGGGACAGCCCCAGCATTTT
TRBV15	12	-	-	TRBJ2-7	CATSSAGAEQYF	TGTGCCACCAGCAGCGCAGGGGCCGAGCAGTACTTC
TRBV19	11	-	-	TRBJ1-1	CASTVNTEAFF	TGTGCCAGTACGGTGAACACTGAAGCTTTCTTT
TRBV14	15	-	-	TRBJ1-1	CASSQDLTRGTEAFF	TGTGCCAGCAGCCAAGATCTAACTAGAGGCACTGAAGCTTTCTTT
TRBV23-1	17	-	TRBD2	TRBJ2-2	CASSQALAGGETGELFF	TGCGCCAGCAGTCAGGCGTTAGCGGGAGGGGAGACCGGGGAGCTGTTTTTT
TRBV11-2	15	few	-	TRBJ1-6	CASSLDRTLNSPLHF	TGTGCCAGCAGCTTAGACAGAACCTTAAATTCACCCCTCCACTTT
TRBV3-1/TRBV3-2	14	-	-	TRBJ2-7	CASSQGQVPYEQYF	TGTGCCAGCAGCCAAGGGCAGGTACCCTACGAGCAGTACTTC
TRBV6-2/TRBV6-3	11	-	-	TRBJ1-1	CASSGGGEAFF	TGTGCCAGCAGTGGGGGCGGGGAAGCTTTCTTT
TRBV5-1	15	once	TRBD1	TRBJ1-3	CASSSLGQLGNTIYF	TGCGCCAGCAGCTCCTTGGGACAGCTTGGAAACACCATATATTTT
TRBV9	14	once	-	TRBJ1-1	CASSSQGMNTEAFF	TGTGCCAGCAGCTCACAGGGTATGAACACTGAAGCTTTCTTT
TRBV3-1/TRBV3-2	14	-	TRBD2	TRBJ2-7	CASARGAGAYEQYF	TGTGCCAGTGCAAGAGGAGCGGGAGCTTACGAGCAGTACTTC
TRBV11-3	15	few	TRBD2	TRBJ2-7	CASSASGLAGAEQYF	TGTGCCAGCAGCGCGAGCGGACTAGCGGGAGCCGAGCAGTACTTC
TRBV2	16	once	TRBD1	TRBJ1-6	CASSGPMTGSRSPLHF	TGTGCCAGCAGTGGGCCCATGACAGGGAGTCGCTCACCCCTCCACTTT
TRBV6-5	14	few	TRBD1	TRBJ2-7	CASSYGTGAYEQYF	TGTGCCAGCAGTTATGGTACAGGGGCCTACGAGCAGTACTTC
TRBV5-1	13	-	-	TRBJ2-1	CASSFDSMSREFF	TGCGCCAGCAGCTTTGATTCTATGAGCAGGGAGTTCTTC
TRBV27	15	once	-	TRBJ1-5	CASSFSGEGGQPQHF	TGTGCCAGCAGTTTCTCAGGGGAGGGAGGACAGCCCCAGCATTTT
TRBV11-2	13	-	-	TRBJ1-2	CASSSTGYNSYTF	TGTGCCAGCAGCTCGACAGGCTATAACAGCTACACCTTC
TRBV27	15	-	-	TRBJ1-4	CASSPFTGEDEKLFF	TGTGCCAGCAGCCCCTTCACGGGAGAAGATGAAAAACTGTTTTTT
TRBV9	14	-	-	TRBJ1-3	CASSAGVEDNTIYF	TGTGCCAGCAGCGCCGGGGTAGAGGATAACACCATATATTTT
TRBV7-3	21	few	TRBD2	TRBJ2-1	CASSPYLATSGRTVTYNEQFF	TGTGCCAGCAGCCCCTACCTCGCGACTAGCGGGAGGACGGTGACCTACAATGAGCAGTTCTTC